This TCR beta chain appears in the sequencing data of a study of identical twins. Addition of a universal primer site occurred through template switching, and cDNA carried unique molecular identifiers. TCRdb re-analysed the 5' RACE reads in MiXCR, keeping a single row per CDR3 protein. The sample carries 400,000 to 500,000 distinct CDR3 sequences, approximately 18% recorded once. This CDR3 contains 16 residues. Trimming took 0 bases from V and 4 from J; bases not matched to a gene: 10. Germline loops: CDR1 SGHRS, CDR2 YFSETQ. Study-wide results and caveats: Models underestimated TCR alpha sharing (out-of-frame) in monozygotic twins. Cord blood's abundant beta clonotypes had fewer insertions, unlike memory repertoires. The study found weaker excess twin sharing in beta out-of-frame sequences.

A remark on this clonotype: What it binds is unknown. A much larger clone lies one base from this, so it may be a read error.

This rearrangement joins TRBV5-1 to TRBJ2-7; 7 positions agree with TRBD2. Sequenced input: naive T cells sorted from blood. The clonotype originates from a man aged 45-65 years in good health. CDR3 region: CASSLASYGGSYEQYF. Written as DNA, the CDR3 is TGCGCCAGCAGCTTGGCCTCTTACGGGGGGAGTTACGAGCAGTACTTC.